This T cell receptor beta chain stems from a study of vaccination and CD4 T cells after COVID-19. Study-level background: At day 14 and again at days 161 to 241 post-vaccination, a few convalescent patients were sampled. The authors used overlapping spike peptides from SARS-CoV-2, HCoV-NL63, HCoV-OC43 and HCoV-229E to stimulate cells.

The time point here: late sampling 161 to 241 days after vaccination in a few convalescent patients. Treatment denoted: roughly 10-day PBMC culture with coronavirus spike peptide pools or control peptides (ViraFEST assay). For ViraFEST, peptide pools expanded antigen-specific T cells, after which the TCRs were sequenced. V lost 2 bases to trimming and J lost 8 bases, with 3 bases between them. Germline lookup yields CDR1 MNHEY and CDR2 SMNVEV (reference sequence). CDR3 length: 10 amino acids. With the Oncomine TCR Beta short-read assay, DNA from cultured CD4+ T cells was sequenced. TCRdb called the PCR reads again in MiXCR, with one record for every CDR3 protein. The table includes approximately 17,000 distinct CDR3 sequences, 52% detected once. Study-level points and caveats: Spike mono-reactivity applied to 304 of 307 vaccine-specific clones detected in convalescent patients.

On this clonotype: Antigen unknown.

The sequence came from a human donor who had recovered from COVID-19. Source: CD4+ T cells from blood, cultured in vitro, taken about 7 months after SARS-CoV-2 vaccination. The chain joins TRBV27 to TRBJ2-5; the D is unclear. The CDR3: CASSLATQYF. CDR3 nucleotides: TGTGCCAGCAGTTTAGCTACCCAGTACTTC.